This T cell receptor beta chain stems from a study of T cell responses to AZD1222 COVID-19 vaccine. Study-wide findings and caveats: Sampled repertoires all dated from after the peak T cell response. Across spike, vaccine-associated CD4 TCRs were found, dominant at 160-218 and 743-854. As reported, nearly half of all spike-specific TCRs target variant regions that are unmutated.

With 2 bases clipped from V and 10 bases from J, the junction kept 10 bases outside the gene matches. The CDR3 covers 15 residues. Germline V lookup: CDR1 GTSNPN, CDR2 SVGIG (reference sequence). Details on this clone: Its antigen is not known.

Assay: immunoSEQ multiplex PCR; the TCRdb copy retains only in-frame clones and omits some. The sample has about 85,000 clones, 89% seen once. The material sequenced was peripheral blood, taken on day 0 of AZD1222 vaccination. The receptor comes from an adult in good health. The V gene is TRBV30, the J gene TRBJ1-6, with TRBD1 matching 8 bases. The DNA for the CDR3 is TGTGCCTGGAGTTTATACCACAGGGGGGGATCACCCCTCCACTTT. Translated, it gives CAWSLYHRGGSPLHF. Supplemented by reference TRBV30 and TRBJ1-6, the full variable domain reads SQTIHQWPATLVQPVGSPLSLECTVEGTSNPNLYWYRQAAGRGLQLLFYSVGIGQISSEVPQNLSASRPQDRQFILSSKKLLLSDSGFYLCAWSLYHRGGSPLHFGNGTRLTVT.